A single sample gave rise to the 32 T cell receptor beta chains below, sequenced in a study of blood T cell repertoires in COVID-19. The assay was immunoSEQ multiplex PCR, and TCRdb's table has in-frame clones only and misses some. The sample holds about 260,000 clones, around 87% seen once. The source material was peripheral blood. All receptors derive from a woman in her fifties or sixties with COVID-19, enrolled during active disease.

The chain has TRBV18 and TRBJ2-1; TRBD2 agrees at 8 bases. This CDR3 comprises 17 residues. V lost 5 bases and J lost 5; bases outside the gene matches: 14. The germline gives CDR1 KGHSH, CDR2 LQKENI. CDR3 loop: CASSSFTGTSTNNEQFF. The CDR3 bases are TGTGCCAGCTCATCATTTACCGGGACTAGTACGAACAATGAGCAGTTCTTC.

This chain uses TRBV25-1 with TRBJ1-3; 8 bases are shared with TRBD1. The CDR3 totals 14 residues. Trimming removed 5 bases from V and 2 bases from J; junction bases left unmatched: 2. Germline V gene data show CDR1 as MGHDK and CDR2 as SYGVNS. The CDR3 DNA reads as TGTGCCAGCAGTACCAGGGGGCCTGGAAACACCATATATTTT. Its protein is CASSTRGPGNTIYF.

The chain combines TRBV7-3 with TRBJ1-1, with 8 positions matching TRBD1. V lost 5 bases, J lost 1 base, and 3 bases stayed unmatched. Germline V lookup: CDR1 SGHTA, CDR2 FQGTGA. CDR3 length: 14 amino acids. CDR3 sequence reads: CASSIGQGNTEAFF. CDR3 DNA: TGTGCCAGCAGCATTGGACAGGGGAACACTGAAGCTTTCTTT.

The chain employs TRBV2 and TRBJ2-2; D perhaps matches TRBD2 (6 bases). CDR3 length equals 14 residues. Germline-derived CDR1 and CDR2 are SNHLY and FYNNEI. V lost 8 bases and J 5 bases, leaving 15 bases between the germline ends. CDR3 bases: TGTGCCAGCTCTGGTCCAGGGAGGACCGGGGAGCTGTTTTTT. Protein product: CASSGPGRTGELFF.

The CDR3 spells CASSLQKETQYF. CDR3 nucleotides: TGTGCCAGCAGCTTGCAAAAAGAGACCCAGTACTTC. The genes are TRBV5-4 and TRBJ2-5; D unresolved. The CDR3 runs 12 residues. Trimming removed 1 base at V and 3 bases at J, with 4 bases between. CDR1 and CDR2 from the germline V gene are SGHNT and YYREEE (reference sequence). The full variable domain, its missing parts supplied by reference TRBV5-4 and TRBJ2-5, is ETGVTQSPTHLIKTRGQQVTLRCSSQSGHNTVSWYQQALGQGPQFIFQYYREEENGRGNFPPRFSGLQFPNYSSELNVNALELDDSALYLCASSLQKETQYFGPGTRLLVL.

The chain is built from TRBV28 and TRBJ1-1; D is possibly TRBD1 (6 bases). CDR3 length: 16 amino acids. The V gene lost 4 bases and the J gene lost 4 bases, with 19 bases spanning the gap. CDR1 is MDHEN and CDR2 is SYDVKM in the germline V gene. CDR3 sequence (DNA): TGTGCCAGCAGTTACTGGACAGTAGGTAGTATCACTGAAGCTTTCTTT. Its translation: CASSYWTVGSITEAFF.

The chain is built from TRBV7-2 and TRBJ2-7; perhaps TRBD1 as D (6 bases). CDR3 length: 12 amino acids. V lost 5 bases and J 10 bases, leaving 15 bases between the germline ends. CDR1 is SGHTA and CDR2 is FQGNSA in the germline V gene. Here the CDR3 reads CASSPLQGYQYF. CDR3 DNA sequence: TGTGCCAGCAGCCCTCTTCAGGGGTATCAGTACTTC.

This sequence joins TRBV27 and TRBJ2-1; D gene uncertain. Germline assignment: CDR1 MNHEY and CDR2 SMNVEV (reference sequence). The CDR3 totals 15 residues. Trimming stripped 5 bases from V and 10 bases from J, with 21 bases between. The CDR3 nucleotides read TGTGCCAGCAGTCCCGGCGGCTCCCGGTCCCCCGAGCAGTTCTTC. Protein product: CASSPGGSRSPEQFF.

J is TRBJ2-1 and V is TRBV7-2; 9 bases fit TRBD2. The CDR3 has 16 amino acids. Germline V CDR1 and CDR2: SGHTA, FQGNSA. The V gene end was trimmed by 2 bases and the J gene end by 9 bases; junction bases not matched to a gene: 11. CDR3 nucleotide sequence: TGTGCCAGCAGCTTACCGGGTAGCGGGAGTATCGGTGAGCAGTTCTTC. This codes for CASSLPGSGSIGEQFF.

For the CDR3, the DNA is TGCGCCAGCAGCCCGGGGGGCACCAACACTGAAGCTTTCTTT. Encoded protein: CASSPGGTNTEAFF. The chain uses TRBV4-1 and TRBJ1-1, with a weak D call TRBD1 (6 bases). Trimming left V 4 bases short and J 2 bases short, with 11 bases between. There are 14 residues in the CDR3. Germline CDR1 and CDR2: MGHRA and YSYEKL.

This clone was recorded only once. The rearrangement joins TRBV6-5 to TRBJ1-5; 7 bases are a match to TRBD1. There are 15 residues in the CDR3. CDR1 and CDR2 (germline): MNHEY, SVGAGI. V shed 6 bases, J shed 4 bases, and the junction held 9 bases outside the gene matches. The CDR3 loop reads CASRPGQVVNQPQHF. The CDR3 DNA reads TGTGCCAGCAGGCCTGGACAGGTAGTTAATCAGCCCCAGCATTTT.

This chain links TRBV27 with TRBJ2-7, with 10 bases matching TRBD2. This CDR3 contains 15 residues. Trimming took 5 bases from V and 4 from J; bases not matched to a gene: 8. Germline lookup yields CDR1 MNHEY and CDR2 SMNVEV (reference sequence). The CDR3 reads CASSKGTSVKYEQYF. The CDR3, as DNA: TGTGCCAGCAGTAAAGGGACTAGCGTCAAATACGAGCAGTACTTC.

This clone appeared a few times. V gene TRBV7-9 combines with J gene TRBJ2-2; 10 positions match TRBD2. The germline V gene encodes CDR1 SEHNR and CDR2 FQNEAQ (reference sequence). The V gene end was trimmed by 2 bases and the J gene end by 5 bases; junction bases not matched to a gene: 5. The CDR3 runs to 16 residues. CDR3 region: CASSLSGGVRTGELFF. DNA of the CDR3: TGTGCCAGCAGCTTAAGCGGGGGGGTCCGTACCGGGGAGCTGTTTTTT. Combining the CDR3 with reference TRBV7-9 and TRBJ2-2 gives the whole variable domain DTGVSQNPRHKITKRGQNVTFRCDPISEHNRLYWYRQTLGQGPEFLTYFQNEAQLEKSRLLSDRFSAERPKGSFSTLEIQRTEQGDSAMYLCASSLSGGVRTGELFFGEGSRLTVL.

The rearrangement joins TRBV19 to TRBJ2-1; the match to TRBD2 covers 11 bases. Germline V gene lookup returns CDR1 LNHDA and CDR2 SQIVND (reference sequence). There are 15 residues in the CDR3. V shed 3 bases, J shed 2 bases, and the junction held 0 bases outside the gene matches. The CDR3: CASSMGLAAYNEQFF. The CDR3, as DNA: TGTGCCAGTAGTATGGGACTAGCGGCCTACAATGAGCAGTTCTTC.

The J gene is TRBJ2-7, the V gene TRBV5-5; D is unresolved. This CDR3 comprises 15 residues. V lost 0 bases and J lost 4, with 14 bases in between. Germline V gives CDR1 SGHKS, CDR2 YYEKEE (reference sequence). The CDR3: CASSLAPRYGYEQYF. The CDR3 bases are TGTGCCAGCAGCTTGGCCCCCCGGTACGGGTACGAGCAGTACTTC.

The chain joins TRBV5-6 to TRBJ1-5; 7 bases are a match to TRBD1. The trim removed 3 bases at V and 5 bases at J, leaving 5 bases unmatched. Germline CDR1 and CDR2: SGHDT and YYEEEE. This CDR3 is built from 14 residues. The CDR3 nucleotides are TGTGCCAGCAGCTCTACAGGGGTCCATCAGCCCCAGCATTTT. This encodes CASSSTGVHQPQHF.

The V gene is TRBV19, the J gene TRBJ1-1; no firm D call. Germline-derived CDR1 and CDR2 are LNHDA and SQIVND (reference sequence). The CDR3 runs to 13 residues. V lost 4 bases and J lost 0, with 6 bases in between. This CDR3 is CASSRALNTEAFF. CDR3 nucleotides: TGTGCCAGTAGTAGAGCCTTGAACACTGAAGCTTTCTTT.

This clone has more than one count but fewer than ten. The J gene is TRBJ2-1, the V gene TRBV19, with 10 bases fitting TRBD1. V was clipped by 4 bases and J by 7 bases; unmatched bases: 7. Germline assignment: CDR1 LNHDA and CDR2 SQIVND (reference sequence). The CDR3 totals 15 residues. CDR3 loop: CASSTRQGAQNEQFF. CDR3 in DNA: TGTGCCAGTAGTACTCGACAGGGGGCGCAAAATGAGCAGTTCTTC.

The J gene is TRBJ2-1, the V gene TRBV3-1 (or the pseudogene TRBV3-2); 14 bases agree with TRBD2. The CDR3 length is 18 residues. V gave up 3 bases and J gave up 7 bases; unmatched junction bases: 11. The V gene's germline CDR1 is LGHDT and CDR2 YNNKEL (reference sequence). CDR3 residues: CASSHSDRRTSGRNEQFF. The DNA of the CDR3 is TGTGCCAGCAGCCACTCGGACCGCAGGACTAGCGGGAGGAATGAGCAGTTCTTC.

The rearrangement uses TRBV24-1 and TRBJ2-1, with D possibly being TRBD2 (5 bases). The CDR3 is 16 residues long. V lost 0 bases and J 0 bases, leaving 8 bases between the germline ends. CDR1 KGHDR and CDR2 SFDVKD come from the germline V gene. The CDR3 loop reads CATSDLRGNSYNEQFF. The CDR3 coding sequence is TGTGCCACCAGTGATTTGCGAGGGAACTCCTACAATGAGCAGTTCTTC.

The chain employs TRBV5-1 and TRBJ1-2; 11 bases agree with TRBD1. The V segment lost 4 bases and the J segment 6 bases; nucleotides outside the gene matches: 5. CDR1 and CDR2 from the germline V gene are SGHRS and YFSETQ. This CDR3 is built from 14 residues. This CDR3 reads CASSRVGQGDGYTF. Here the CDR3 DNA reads TGCGCCAGCAGCAGAGTGGGACAGGGGGATGGCTACACCTTC.

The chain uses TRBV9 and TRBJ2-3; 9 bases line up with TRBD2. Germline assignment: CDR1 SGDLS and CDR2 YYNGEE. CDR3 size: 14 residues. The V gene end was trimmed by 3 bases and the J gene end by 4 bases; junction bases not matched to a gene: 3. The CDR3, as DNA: TGTGCCAGCAGCGAGGGACTAGCCCCAGATACGCAGTATTTT. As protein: CASSEGLAPDTQYF.

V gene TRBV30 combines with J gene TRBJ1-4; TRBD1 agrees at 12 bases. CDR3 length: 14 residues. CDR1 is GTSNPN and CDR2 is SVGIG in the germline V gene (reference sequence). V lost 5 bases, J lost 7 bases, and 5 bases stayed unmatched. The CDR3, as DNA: TGTGCCTGGGACCGGGACAGGGGGCTTGAAAAACTGTTTTTT. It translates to CAWDRDRGLEKLFF.

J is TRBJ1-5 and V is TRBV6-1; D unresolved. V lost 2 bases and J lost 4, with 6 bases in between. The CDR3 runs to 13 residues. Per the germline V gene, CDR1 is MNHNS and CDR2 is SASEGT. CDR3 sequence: CASSEPPNQPQHF. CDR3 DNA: TGTGCCAGCAGTGAACCCCCAAATCAGCCCCAGCATTTT.

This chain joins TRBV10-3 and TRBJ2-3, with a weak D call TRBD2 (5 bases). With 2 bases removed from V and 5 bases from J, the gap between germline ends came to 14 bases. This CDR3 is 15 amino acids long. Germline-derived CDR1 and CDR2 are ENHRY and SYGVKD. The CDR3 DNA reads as TGTGCCATCAGTGAGAGCCTCGGGGATCAAGATACGCAGTATTTT. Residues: CAISESLGDQDTQYF.

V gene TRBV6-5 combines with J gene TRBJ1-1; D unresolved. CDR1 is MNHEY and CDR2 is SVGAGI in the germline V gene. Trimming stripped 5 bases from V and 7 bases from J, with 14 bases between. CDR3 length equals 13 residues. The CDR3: CASSPAGRGEAFF. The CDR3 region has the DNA TGTGCCAGCAGTCCCGCTGGGAGAGGTGAAGCTTTCTTT.

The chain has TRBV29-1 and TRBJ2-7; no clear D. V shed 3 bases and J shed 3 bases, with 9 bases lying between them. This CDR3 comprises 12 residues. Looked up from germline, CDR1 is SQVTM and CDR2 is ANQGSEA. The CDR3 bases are TGCAGCGTTGAGGCGGCGAGCTACGAGCAGTACTTC. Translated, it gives CSVEAASYEQYF.

The CDR3 DNA reads as TGTGCCAGCAGTTTCCACAGGGGATCCGGGGAGCTGTTTTTT. Protein: CASSFHRGSGELFF. This chain joins TRBV6-6 and TRBJ2-2, with 7 bases that match TRBD1. V shed 4 bases and J 6 bases; nucleotides not matched to a gene: 5. Looked up from germline, CDR1 is MNHNY and CDR2 is SVGAGI (reference sequence). There are 14 residues in the CDR3.

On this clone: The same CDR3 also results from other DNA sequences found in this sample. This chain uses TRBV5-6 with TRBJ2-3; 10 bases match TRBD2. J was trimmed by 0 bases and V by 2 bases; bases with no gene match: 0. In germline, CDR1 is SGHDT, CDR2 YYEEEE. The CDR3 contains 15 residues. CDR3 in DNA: TGTGCCAGCAGCTTAGCGGGGGGGAGCACAGATACGCAGTATTTT. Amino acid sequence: CASSLAGGSTDTQYF.

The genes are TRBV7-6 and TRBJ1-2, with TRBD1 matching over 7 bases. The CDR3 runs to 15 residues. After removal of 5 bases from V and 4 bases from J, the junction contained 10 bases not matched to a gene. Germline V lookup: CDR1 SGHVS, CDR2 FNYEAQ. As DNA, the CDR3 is TGTGCCAGCAGCCCAACAGGGGTGATCGGCTATGGCTACACCTTC. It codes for CASSPTGVIGYGYTF.

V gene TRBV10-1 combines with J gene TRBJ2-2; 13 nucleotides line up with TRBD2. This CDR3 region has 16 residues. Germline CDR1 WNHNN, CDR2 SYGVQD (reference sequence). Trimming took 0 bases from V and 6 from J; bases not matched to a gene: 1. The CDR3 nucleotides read TGCGCCAGCAGTGAGTCGGGACTAGCGGGACCCGGGGAGCTGTTTTTT. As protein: CASSESGLAGPGELFF.

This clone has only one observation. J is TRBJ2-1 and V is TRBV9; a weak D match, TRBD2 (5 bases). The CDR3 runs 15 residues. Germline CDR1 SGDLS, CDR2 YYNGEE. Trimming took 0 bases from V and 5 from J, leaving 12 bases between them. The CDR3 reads CASSVDGLRHNEQFF. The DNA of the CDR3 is TGTGCCAGCAGCGTAGACGGACTCCGCCACAATGAGCAGTTCTTC. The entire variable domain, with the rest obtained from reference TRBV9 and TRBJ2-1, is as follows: DSGVTQTPKHLITATGQRVTLRCSPRSGDLSVYWYQQSLDQGLQFLIQYYNGEERAKGNILERFSAQQFPDLHSELNLSSLELGDSALYFCASSVDGLRHNEQFFGPGTRLTVL.